The clone carrying this TCR beta chain was observed at least ten times. Its antigen is not identified. Breast cancer patients provided tissue from their axillary draining lymph nodes. TCRdb re-analysed the multiplex PCR reads in MiXCR, keeping a single row per CDR3 protein. The sample consists of some 150,000 distinct CDR3 sequences, around 24% of them appearing once. This record belongs to a study of breast tumors, draining lymph nodes, adjacent tissues. Points from the study as a whole: Compared with basal-like, luminal-like tumors shared significantly more repertoire with nontumor tissue. Compared with lymph nodes, tumors were less diverse; compared with nontumor tissue, more.

The source material was axillary lymph node tissue. The sequence was collected from a female donor with breast cancer. Some clones in this sample may be carry-over from other donors' samples.

The CDR3 spells CASSNSNYGYTF. In DNA, the CDR3 is TGTGCCAGCAGTAACAGCAACTATGGCTACACCTTC. This chain joins TRBV12-3 or TRBV12-4 and TRBJ1-2; D unresolved. With 5 bases removed from V and 2 bases from J, the gap between germline ends came to 6 bases. The CDR3 has 12 amino acids.